This passage covers 18 T cell receptor beta chains from one sample sequenced in a study of CD8 T cells in Susac syndrome. The RNA input was roughly 0.45 to 1 ug, and it was reverse transcribed with random hexamers. In TCRdb, the immunoSEQ multiplex PCR reads were re-called with MiXCR into one record per CDR3 protein. This table has about 120,000 distinct CDR3 sequences, 80% to 95% appearing once. Sample: CD4+ T cells from PBMCs. The source of these receptors is a human donor in good health.

This clonotype has a single count. The V and J genes are TRBV20-1 and TRBJ2-2; 11 nucleotides match TRBD2. Germline V gene data show CDR1 as DFQATT and CDR2 as SNEGSKA (reference sequence). With 1 base clipped from V and 0 bases from J, the junction kept 4 bases outside the gene matches. This CDR3 is built from 17 residues. Here the CDR3 reads CSARGTSGGTNTGELFF. The CDR3 DNA is TGCAGTGCTAGAGGAACTAGCGGGGGAACGAACACCGGGGAGCTGTTTTTT.

The rearrangement links TRBV18 to TRBJ1-3; no reliable D call. The CDR3 sequence is 16 residues long. Trimming took 3 bases from V and 0 from J, leaving 12 bases between them. Per the germline V gene, CDR1 is KGHSH and CDR2 is LQKENI. The CDR3 protein is CASSPEVLSSGNTIYF. CDR3 nucleotides: TGTGCCAGCTCACCGGAAGTTTTGAGCTCTGGAAACACCATATATTTT.

The chain employs TRBV5-6 and TRBJ2-1; 7 positions agree with TRBD2. There are 15 residues in the CDR3. Trimming cost V 0 bases and J 4 bases; bases outside gene matches: 4. The germline V gene has CDR1 SGHDT and CDR2 YYEEEE. The CDR3 spells CASSLGGLIYNEQFF. As DNA, the CDR3 is TGTGCCAGCAGCTTGGGGGGACTAATATACAATGAGCAGTTCTTC.

This clonotype came up once. V and J are TRBV11-2 and TRBJ2-1; 7 nucleotides agree with TRBD1. J was trimmed by 7 bases and V by 4 bases; bases with no gene match: 10. The CDR3 spans 15 residues. Germline V gene lookup returns CDR1 SGHAT and CDR2 FQNNGV. CDR3 region: CASSSRTGPGNEQFF. CDR3 nucleotide sequence: TGTGCCAGCAGCTCGAGGACAGGCCCGGGGAATGAGCAGTTCTTC.

V and J are TRBV29-1 and TRBJ1-1; possibly TRBD1 for D (5 bases). The CDR3 loop spans 13 amino acids. Germline CDR1 is SQVTM and CDR2 is ANQGSEA. Trimming took off 6 bases at V and 0 bases at J, with 11 bases between the two ends. The CDR3, as DNA: TGCAGCGTGGCCGGGACCATGAACACTGAAGCTTTCTTT. It codes for CSVAGTMNTEAFF.

The V and J genes are TRBV5-1 and TRBJ2-1; D is unresolved. Trimming shortened V by 4 bases and J by 12 bases, and 11 bases separated the two germline ends. This CDR3 spans 11 amino acids. The germline V gene encodes CDR1 SGHRS and CDR2 YFSETQ. Here the CDR3 DNA reads TGCGCCAGCAGCCTCCCGCCGGGGCAGTTCTTC. It encodes CASSLPPGQFF.

The chain uses TRBV7-3 and TRBJ2-3; 10 bases match TRBD2. CDR1 is SGHTA, CDR2 FQGTGA, per germline. The V and J ends lost 1 base and 6 bases, in that order; junction bases with no gene match: 16. This CDR3 region has 19 residues. CDR3 bases: TGTGCCAGCAGCTTAAAGAATCATGGGCTAGCGGGAGCGCGTGATACGCAGTATTTT. Amino acid sequence: CASSLKNHGLAGARDTQYF.

This rearrangement joins TRBV6-6 to TRBJ2-2; D is undetermined. V gave up 2 bases and J gave up 2 bases, with 9 bases separating them. Germline CDR1 is MNHNY and CDR2 is SVGAGI (reference sequence). The length of the CDR3 is 15 residues. The CDR3 loop is CASSYSRVNTGELFF. The CDR3 nucleotides are TGTGCCAGCAGTTACAGCCGGGTCAACACCGGGGAGCTGTTTTTT.

The V and J genes are TRBV20-1 and TRBJ2-2; D gene uncertain. The germline V gene encodes CDR1 DFQATT and CDR2 SNEGSKA (reference sequence). CDR3 length: 14 residues. V lost 6 bases and J 5 bases, leaving 16 bases between the germline ends. The CDR3 coding sequence is TGCAGTGCGGGTGCCGGAACCGAGACCGGGGAGCTGTTTTTT. Its protein is CSAGAGTETGELFF.

The chain is built from TRBV20-1 and TRBJ1-4, with a weak D call TRBD1 (5 bases). CDR1 and CDR2 from the germline V gene are DFQATT and SNEGSKA (reference sequence). The CDR3 spans 14 residues. V was pared by 2 bases and J by 11 bases, with 18 bases between. The CDR3 reads CSARYRDHVRKLFF. For the CDR3, the DNA is TGCAGTGCTAGATACCGGGACCACGTGAGGAAACTGTTTTTT.

This sequence joins TRBV5-1 and TRBJ2-7; D possibly matches TRBD1 or TRBD2 (5 bases each). Germline lookup yields CDR1 SGHRS and CDR2 YFSETQ. The V gene lost 4 bases and the J gene lost 5 bases, with 16 bases spanning the gap. This CDR3 is 14 amino acids long. For the CDR3, the DNA is TGCGCCAGCAGCCCCCGGGGCGCTTCCGACGAGCAGTACTTC. Amino acid sequence: CASSPRGASDEQYF.

The chain carries TRBV20-1 and TRBJ1-2; TRBD1 is a possible D gene (5 bases). CDR1 and CDR2 (germline): DFQATT, SNEGSKA (reference sequence). V lost 7 bases and J lost 4, with 22 bases in between. This CDR3 is built from 15 residues. The CDR3 bases are TGCAGTGTCTCCGCTGTGGGGCAGGAGGGCTATGGCTACACCTTC. Residues: CSVSAVGQEGYGYTF.

V is TRBV5-1 and J is TRBJ2-1, with D possibly being TRBD1 (5 bases). The CDR3 extends over 14 amino acids. V was trimmed by 0 bases and J by 4 bases, leaving 8 bases between them. Germline V CDR1 and CDR2: SGHRS, YFSETQ. The CDR3 spells CASSLGGEYNEQFF. CDR3 nucleotide sequence: TGCGCCAGCAGCTTGGGGGGCGAATACAATGAGCAGTTCTTC.

CDR3 bases: TGTGCCATCAGGGACAGGGAGCACGAGCAGTACTTC. Its protein product is CAIRDREHEQYF. The chain employs TRBV10-3 and TRBJ2-7; 8 bases fit TRBD1. Unmatched junction bases numbered 3, after V lost 6 bases and J lost 5 bases. The CDR3 runs 12 residues. The germline V gene encodes CDR1 ENHRY and CDR2 SYGVKD.

V usage is TRBV3-1 and J usage is TRBJ2-7; no firm D call. Germline-derived CDR1 and CDR2 are LGHDT and YNNKEL (reference sequence). The CDR3 extends over 14 amino acids. Trimming pared 1 base from V and 1 base from J, leaving 8 bases between. In DNA, the CDR3 is TGTGCCAGCAGCCAAGTTTACAGTTCCTACGAGCAGTACTTC. Translating it yields CASSQVYSSYEQYF.

V and J are TRBV18 and TRBJ2-7; TRBD1 agrees at 8 bases. CDR1 KGHSH and CDR2 LQKENI come from the germline V gene. V lost 2 bases to trimming and J lost 5 bases; unmatched junction nucleotides: 5. The CDR3 has 14 amino acids. CDR3 protein: CASSPGTGLNEQYF. The CDR3 DNA follows: TGTGCCAGCTCACCAGGGACAGGCCTGAACGAGCAGTACTTC.

J is TRBJ2-4 and V is TRBV28, with D perhaps TRBD1 or TRBD2 (7 bases each). The CDR3 consists of 13 residues. Germline CDR1 is MDHEN and CDR2 is SYDVKM. Between the trimmed V and J ends, which lost 9 bases and 5 bases, there was a span of 14 bases. The CDR3 DNA is TGTGCCAGTGGGGGGGACAGTCAAAACATTCAGTACTTC. Amino acids: CASGGDSQNIQYF.

Comments on this clonotype: Mismatch with germline at one junction end may stem from a read error. V gene TRBV5-4 combines with J gene TRBJ2-3; possible D gene TRBD1, 5 bases. The CDR3 sequence is 15 residues long. Germline CDR1 SGHNT, CDR2 YYREEE (reference sequence). The CDR3 protein is CASSLGGISTGTQYF. The CDR3 coding sequence is TGTGCCAGCAGCTTAGGTGGGATTAGCACAGGTACGCAGTATTTT.